This T cell receptor (beta chain) stems from a study of blood T cell repertoires in COVID-19. Study context: Some COVID-19 samples were acute and others convalescent; all came from the United States, Italy and Spain. Sample material is recorded as cDNA or gDNA derived from T cells, B-cell-depleted T cells, or PBMCs.

TCRdb keeps only in-frame clones here, not all; method: immunoSEQ multiplex PCR. The sample lists over 150,000 clones, around 80% seen once, with around a fifth in the top ten. Which cohort a participant joined came from the clinical history participants gave. The CDR3 consists of 14 residues. The ends lost 9 bases at V and 8 bases at J; junction bases unmatched: 14. Germline V gene lookup returns CDR1 KGHDR and CDR2 SFDVKD. The receptor was derived from a woman between 70 and 85 years old in a cohort exposed to, infected with or recovered from COVID-19 (not recorded which). Sequencing was performed on PBMCs or T cells enriched from blood (not recorded which). The chain has TRBV24-1 and TRBJ1-2, with TRBD1 identical over 7 bases. CDR3: CATATGSLAGGYTF. DNA for the CDR3: TGTGCCACCGCGACAGGGAGTTTAGCCGGCGGCTACACCTTC.